This TCR beta chain was observed in a study of T cell repertoires in cytomegalovirus infection. About the study: Indications of both CMV infection and matching HLA type were provided by public TCR beta signatures.

Using its own MiXCR run on the reads, TCRdb lists one record per CDR3 protein. Of around 450,000 distinct CDR3 sequences detected, approximately 31% appear once; the ten largest clones hold 12% to 15%. In this sample, this clonotype turned up many times. Antigen unknown. Trimming at V came to 2 bases and at J to 8 bases, leaving 4 bases not matched to a gene. This CDR3 is built from 14 residues. CDR1 and CDR2 from the germline V gene are SGHTA and FQGNSA. Regarding the study as a whole: People with CMV and the relevant HLA were identified by cumulative public TCR beta family frequency. There were HLA-C-restricted CMV-specific TCR beta clonotypes dominating the ex vivo response.

Input material: PBMCs. The chain has TRBV7-2 and TRBJ2-1; 9 nucleotides align to TRBD2. This receptor was identified in a human donor in good health (CMV status not recorded). Some clones in this sample may be carry-over from other donors' samples. CDR3 coding DNA: TGTGCCAGCAGCTTAAGGCGGGGGGGCGATGAGCAGTTCTTC. It translates to CASSLRRGGDEQFF.